The 25 T cell receptor beta chains below were found in one sample sequenced in a study of T cells in narcolepsy. The protocol was immunoSEQ multiplex PCR, while the TCRdb copy is restricted to in-frame clones and leaves out a portion. The table has around 30,000 clones, about four fifths seen once; the top ten hold 2.6%. The sequenced material came from CD45RA- memory CD4+ T cells from PBMCs. The receptors here all came from a human donor with narcolepsy.

The rearrangement links TRBV18 to TRBJ2-1, with 11 bases identical to TRBD2. The length of the CDR3 is 15 residues. The germline V gene has CDR1 KGHSH and CDR2 LQKENI. V lost 3 bases, J lost 14 bases, and 12 bases stayed unmatched. The CDR3 region is CASSPSGTSGLAEFF. The CDR3 DNA is TGTGCCAGCTCACCTTCCGGGACTAGCGGACTTGCGGAGTTCTTC. Supplemented by reference TRBV18 and TRBJ2-1, the full variable domain reads NAGVMQNPRHLVRRRGQEARLRCSPMKGHSHVYWYRQLPEEGLKFMVYLQKENIIDESGMPKERFSAEFPKEGPSILRIQQVVRGDSAAYFCASSPSGTSGLAEFFGPGTRLTVL.

The J gene is TRBJ1-3, the V gene TRBV21-1. TRBV21-1 is a documented pseudogene. The CDR3 runs 17 residues. CDR3 loop: CASSKEEGPPSGNTIYF. The CDR3 DNA sequence: TGTGCCAGCAGCAAAGAAGAGGGTCCCCCCTCTGGAAACACCATATATTTT.

The J gene is TRBJ2-7, the V gene TRBV11-1; D not certain. Germline CDR1 SGHAT, CDR2 FQDESV (reference sequence). The CDR3 contains 16 residues. Trimming shortened V by 3 bases and J by 3 bases, and 18 bases separated the two germline ends. The CDR3, as DNA: TGTGCCAGCAGCTTCTTCCCGGGCCTCAAGGGCTACGAGCAGTACTTC. It encodes CASSFFPGLKGYEQYF.

V and J are TRBV19 and TRBJ2-7; D is unresolved. Trimming cost V 3 bases and J 5 bases, with 8 bases left between them. CDR3 length: 12 amino acids. Germline CDR1 is LNHDA and CDR2 is SQIVND (reference sequence). The CDR3, as DNA: TGTGCCAGTAGTATCGAAGAGAACGAGCAGTACTTC. Its protein product is CASSIEENEQYF.

The chain recombines TRBV30 with TRBJ2-5; TRBD1 or TRBD2 may be the D gene (6 bases each). The J call may be wrong; the DNA end is better matched by TRBJ2-7. This CDR3 spans 13 amino acids. Germline CDR1 reads GTSNPN; CDR2 reads SVGIG (reference sequence). As DNA, the CDR3 is TGTGCCGGCGTTTTGAGGGGGGTGTACGAGCAGTACTTC. Translated: CAGVLRGVYEQYF.

Concerning this clone itself: Within the sample, other DNA sequences also encode this same CDR3. The genes are TRBV29-1 and TRBJ1-2, with D perhaps matching TRBD1 (5 bases). Per germline, CDR1 SQVTM and CDR2 ANQGSEA. There are 13 residues in the CDR3. The V end lost 3 bases, the J end lost 13 bases, and 21 bases lay between the germline ends. The CDR3 nucleotides are TGCAGCGTTGACGACGGTCAGGGCCGGGGGGTCACCTTC. Translating it yields CSVDDGQGRGVTF.

The chain employs TRBV27 and TRBJ2-7; TRBD1 might be the D (6 bases). The CDR3 extends over 16 amino acids. Germline CDR1 is MNHEY and CDR2 is SMNVEV (reference sequence). Deletions cut 0 bases from V and 5 bases from J, with 17 bases between. The CDR3 region is CASSLSSGRGIHEQYF. The CDR3 region has the DNA TGTGCCAGCAGTTTATCTTCGGGCAGGGGAATCCACGAGCAGTACTTC.

The CDR3 region has the DNA TGTGCCAGTAGTAGGGATCTTTCCTACGAGCAGTACTTC. This codes for CASSRDLSYEQYF. This chain connects TRBV19 to TRBJ2-7; D not resolved. Germline CDR1 and CDR2: LNHDA and SQIVND (reference sequence). The CDR3 has 13 amino acids. Trimming took 4 bases from V and 1 from J, leaving 8 bases between them.

This chain joins TRBV6-1 and TRBJ1-1, with no clear D. Deletions cut 6 bases from V and 0 bases from J, with 14 bases between. The CDR3 sequence is 15 residues long. The germline gives CDR1 MNHNS, CDR2 SASEGT. CDR3 residues: CASSAVNALNTEAFF. The CDR3 nucleotides read TGTGCCAGCAGCGCAGTCAACGCTCTGAACACTGAAGCTTTCTTT.

This chain connects TRBV10-3 to TRBJ2-3; D is uncertain. The CDR3 consists of 13 residues. Between the trimmed V and J ends, which lost 6 bases and 0 bases, there was a span of 7 bases. CDR1 ENHRY and CDR2 SYGVKD come from the germline V gene. This chain's CDR3 is CAIRGSSTDTQYF. CDR3 coding DNA: TGTGCCATCAGGGGCTCTAGCACAGATACGCAGTATTTT.

The genes are TRBV11-2 and TRBJ1-4; D possibly corresponds to TRBD1 (6 bases). The CDR3 is 14 residues long. V shed 5 bases and J shed 8 bases, with 15 bases lying between them. Germline assignment: CDR1 SGHAT and CDR2 FQNNGV. The CDR3 sequence is CASSPRPGEEKLFF. The CDR3 DNA reads as TGTGCCAGCAGCCCTCGGCCAGGGGAAGAAAAACTGTTTTTT. The entire variable domain, with the rest obtained from reference TRBV11-2 and TRBJ1-4, is as follows: EAGVAQSPRYKIIEKRQSVAFWCNPISGHATLYWYQQILGQGPKLLIQFQNNGVVDDSQLPKDRFSAERLKGVDSTLKIQPAKLEDSAVYLCASSPRPGEEKLFFGSGTQLSVL.

This clone was found a few times. This chain links TRBV19 with TRBJ1-5, with D uncertain. V dropped 5 bases and J dropped 6 bases, with 8 bases sitting between them. CDR1 is LNHDA and CDR2 is SQIVND in the germline V gene (reference sequence). The CDR3 is 12 residues long. Written as DNA, the CDR3 is TGTGCCAGTAGTCTGCTCGGTCAGCCCCAGCATTTT. Its protein is CASSLLGQPQHF.

The J gene is TRBJ1-1, the V gene TRBV29-1; D uncertain. V shed 3 bases and J shed 5 bases, with 13 bases lying between them. This CDR3 region has 13 residues. Per the germline V gene, CDR1 is SQVTM and CDR2 is ANQGSEA. This CDR3 reads CSVDSRVGTEAFF. The DNA of the CDR3 is TGCAGCGTTGACTCGAGGGTTGGGACTGAAGCTTTCTTT.

The chain joins TRBV5-1 to TRBJ1-3; 8 nucleotides line up with TRBD1. In germline, CDR1 is SGHRS, CDR2 YFSETQ. The CDR3 consists of 16 residues. Trimming removed 1 base from V and 2 bases from J; junction bases left unmatched: 5. CDR3 loop: CASSLSAGGTGNTIYF. CDR3 DNA: TGCGCCAGCAGCTTGTCGGCAGGGGGCACTGGAAACACCATATATTTT.

This chain uses TRBV7-6 with TRBJ2-5, with D perhaps TRBD1 (7 bases). The CDR3 loop spans 15 amino acids. Trimming took off 2 bases at V and 6 bases at J, with 16 bases between the two ends. Germline CDR1 SGHVS, CDR2 FNYEAQ. The CDR3 region is CASSLQEGAGQTQYF. In nucleotides, the CDR3 is TGTGCCAGCAGCTTACAGGAGGGGGCCGGACAGACCCAGTACTTC.

The rearrangement uses TRBV9 and TRBJ2-3; 12 bases fit TRBD2. The CDR3 is 16 amino acids. V gave up 4 bases and J gave up 5 bases; unmatched junction bases: 8. CDR1 is SGDLS and CDR2 is YYNGEE in the germline V gene. CDR3 region: CASSLRTSGVGDTQYF. The CDR3 DNA reads as TGTGCCAGCAGCCTTCGGACTAGCGGGGTGGGAGATACGCAGTATTTT. Full variable domain (missing parts from reference TRBV9 and TRBJ2-3): DSGVTQTPKHLITATGQRVTLRCSPRSGDLSVYWYQQSLDQGLQFLIQYYNGEERAKGNILERFSAQQFPDLHSELNLSSLELGDSALYFCASSLRTSGVGDTQYFGPGTRLTVL.

The rearrangement uses TRBV12-5 and TRBJ2-3; 9 nucleotides align to TRBD1. The CDR3 is 17 amino acids. Germline V gives CDR1 LGHNT, CDR2 FRNRAP. The junction had 9 bases not matched to a gene; V was cut back by 2 bases and J by 3 bases. The DNA for the CDR3 is TGTGCTAGTGGTTTGATCACCGGGACAGGGCAAACAGATACGCAGTATTTT. As protein: CASGLITGTGQTDTQYF.

This chain uses TRBV11-2 with TRBJ2-7; the D is unclear. The germline V gene encodes CDR1 SGHAT and CDR2 FQNNGV. Trimming took 1 base from V and 2 from J, leaving 12 bases between them. The CDR3 has 15 residues. The CDR3 loop is CASSLGAPAAYEQYF. DNA for the CDR3: TGTGCCAGCAGCTTAGGAGCGCCGGCGGCCTACGAGCAGTACTTC.

The gene calls are TRBV27 and TRBJ2-7; 8 positions match TRBD1. The length of the CDR3 is 13 residues. With V trimmed by 5 bases and J by 5 bases, 5 bases remained unmatched. CDR1 and CDR2 from the germline V gene are MNHEY and SMNVEV (reference sequence). The CDR3 nucleotides are TGTGCCAGCAGTGACAGGGGTGTAAACGAGCAGTACTTC. This codes for CASSDRGVNEQYF.

The gene calls are TRBV5-1 and TRBJ1-2; 7 bases line up with TRBD1. The CDR3 is 15 residues long. The J segment lost 6 bases and the V segment lost 4 bases, leaving 12 bases of the junction unmatched. From germline, CDR1 is SGHRS and CDR2 YFSETQ. CDR3 sequence reads: CASSPSFGTEDGYTF. CDR3 DNA sequence: TGCGCCAGCAGCCCCTCTTTCGGGACAGAAGATGGCTACACCTTC. Combining the CDR3 with reference TRBV5-1 and TRBJ1-2 gives the whole variable domain KAGVTQTPRYLIKTRGQQVTLSCSPISGHRSVSWYQQTPGQGLQFLFEYFSETQRNKGNFPGRFSGRQFSNSRSEMNVSTLELGDSALYLCASSPSFGTEDGYTFGSGTRLTVV.

This chain links TRBV6-5 with TRBJ2-5; D is perhaps TRBD2 (6 bases). Trimming removed 5 bases from V and 4 bases from J, with 8 bases in between. Germline V lookup: CDR1 MNHEY, CDR2 SVGAGI. The CDR3 has 12 amino acids. Written as DNA, the CDR3 is TGTGCCAGCAGTCCCGGGGGAGAGACCCAGTACTTC. Translation gives CASSPGGETQYF.

The chain is built from TRBV6-5 and TRBJ1-3; maybe TRBD1 (5 bases). The ends were cut back, 0 bases at V and 0 bases at J, with 9 bases in the middle. CDR3 length equals 16 residues. Per the germline V gene, CDR1 is MNHEY and CDR2 is SVGAGI. Here the CDR3 reads CASSYSWGGSGNTIYF. The DNA for the CDR3 is TGTGCCAGCAGTTACTCTTGGGGGGGCTCTGGAAACACCATATATTTT.

The chain combines TRBV7-2 with TRBJ2-1; D perhaps matches TRBD1 (5 bases). The CDR3 is 13 amino acids. The ends were cut back, 2 bases at V and 9 bases at J, with 11 bases in the middle. Germline CDR1 is SGHTA and CDR2 is FQGNSA. The CDR3 loop reads CASSLNIRGEQFF. The CDR3 coding sequence is TGTGCCAGCAGCTTAAATATTAGGGGTGAGCAGTTCTTC. The full variable domain, completed using reference TRBV7-2 and TRBJ2-1, is GAGVSQSPSNKVTEKGKDVELRCDPISGHTALYWYRQSLGQGLEFLIYFQGNSAPDKSGLPSDRFSAERTGGSVSTLTIQRTQQEDSAVYLCASSLNIRGEQFFGPGTRLTVL.

This sequence joins TRBV6-4 and TRBJ2-4; no clear D. There are 13 residues in the CDR3. The V and J ends lost 6 bases and 3 bases respectively, with 9 bases between them. Germline V gives CDR1 MRHNA, CDR2 SNTAGT. This chain's CDR3 is CASRDPGKNIQYF. The CDR3 DNA follows: TGTGCCAGCAGAGATCCGGGCAAAAACATTCAGTACTTC.

For the CDR3, the DNA is TGCGCCAGCGCACCTAGAGTAGGCACCGGGGAGCTGTTTTTT. It translates to CASAPRVGTGELFF. The chain recombines TRBV10-1 with TRBJ2-2; D gene uncertain. The CDR3 loop spans 14 amino acids. The V and J ends lost 8 bases and 4 bases respectively, with 14 bases between them. The germline V gene encodes CDR1 WNHNN and CDR2 SYGVQD (reference sequence).